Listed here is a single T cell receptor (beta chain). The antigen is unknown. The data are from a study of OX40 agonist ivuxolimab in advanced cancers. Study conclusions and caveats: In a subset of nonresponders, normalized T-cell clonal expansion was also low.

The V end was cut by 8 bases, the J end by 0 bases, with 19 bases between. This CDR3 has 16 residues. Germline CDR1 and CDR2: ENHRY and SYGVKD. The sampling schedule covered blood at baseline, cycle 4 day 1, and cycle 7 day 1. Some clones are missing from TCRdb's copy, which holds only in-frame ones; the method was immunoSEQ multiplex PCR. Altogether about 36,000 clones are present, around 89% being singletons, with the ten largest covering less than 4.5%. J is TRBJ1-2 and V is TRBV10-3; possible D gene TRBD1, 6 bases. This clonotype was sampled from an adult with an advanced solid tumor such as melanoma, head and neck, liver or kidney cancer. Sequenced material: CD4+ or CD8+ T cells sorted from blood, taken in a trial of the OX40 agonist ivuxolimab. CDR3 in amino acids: CAISPNRALSNYGYTF. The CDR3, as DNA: TGTGCCATCTCCCCAAACAGGGCGCTCTCTAACTATGGCTACACCTTC.